This T cell receptor (beta chain) was profiled in a study of technical replicates of blood from several donors. The CDR3 runs 14 residues. With 6 bases clipped from V and 3 bases from J, the junction kept 6 bases outside the gene matches. CDR1 is MDHEN, CDR2 SYDVKM, per germline. Sequencing was performed with immunoSEQ multiplex PCR; in TCRdb, only in-frame clones are kept and a portion is missing. This sample has 60,000 or so clones, with less than 98% found just once. The chain combines TRBV28 with TRBJ2-3, with 7 bases matching TRBD2. The receptor was isolated from a human donor in good health. The source material was T cells isolated from PBMCs. CDR3 in DNA: TGTGCCAGCAGGGGGCGGGAGCGAACAGATACGCAGTATTTT. Translated, it gives CASRGRERTDTQYF.